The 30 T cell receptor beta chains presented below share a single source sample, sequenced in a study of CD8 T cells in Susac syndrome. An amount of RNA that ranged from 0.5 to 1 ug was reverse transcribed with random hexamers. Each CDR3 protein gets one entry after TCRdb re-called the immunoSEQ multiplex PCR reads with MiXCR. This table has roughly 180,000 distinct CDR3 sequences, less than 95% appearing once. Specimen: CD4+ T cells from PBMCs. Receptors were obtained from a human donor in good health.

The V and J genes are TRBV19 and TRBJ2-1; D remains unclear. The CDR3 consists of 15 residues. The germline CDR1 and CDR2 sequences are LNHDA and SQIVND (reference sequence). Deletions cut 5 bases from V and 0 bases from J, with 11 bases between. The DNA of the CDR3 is TGTGCCAGTAGTCCCCAGCCTGGCTCCTACAATGAGCAGTTCTTC. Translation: CASSPQPGSYNEQFF. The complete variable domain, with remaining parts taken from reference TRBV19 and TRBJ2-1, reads DGGITQSPKYLFRKEGQNVTLSCEQNLNHDAMYWYRQDPGQGLRLIYYSQIVNDFQKGDIAEGYSVSREKKESFPLTVTSAQKNPTAFYLCASSPQPGSYNEQFFGPGTRLTVL.

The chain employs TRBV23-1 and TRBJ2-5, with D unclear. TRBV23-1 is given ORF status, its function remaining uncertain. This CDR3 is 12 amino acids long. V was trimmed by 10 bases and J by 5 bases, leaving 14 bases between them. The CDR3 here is CATTRLRETQYF. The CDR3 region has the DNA TGCGCCACCACCCGTCTTAGGGAGACCCAGTACTTC.

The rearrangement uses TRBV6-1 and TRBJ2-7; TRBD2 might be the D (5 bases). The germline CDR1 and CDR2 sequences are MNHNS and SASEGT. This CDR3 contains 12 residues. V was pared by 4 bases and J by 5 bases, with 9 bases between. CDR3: CASSVRGHEQYF. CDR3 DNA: TGTGCCAGCAGTGTTCGGGGTCACGAGCAGTACTTC.

The CDR3 DNA sequence: TGTGCCAGCAGTTTAACGGGCCTAACCTACAATGAGCAGTTCTTC. This codes for CASSLTGLTYNEQFF. The chain employs TRBV27 and TRBJ2-1, with D uncertain. Trimming left V 2 bases short and J 2 bases short, with 10 bases between. The CDR3 consists of 15 residues. Germline values: CDR1 MNHEY, CDR2 SMNVEV (reference sequence).

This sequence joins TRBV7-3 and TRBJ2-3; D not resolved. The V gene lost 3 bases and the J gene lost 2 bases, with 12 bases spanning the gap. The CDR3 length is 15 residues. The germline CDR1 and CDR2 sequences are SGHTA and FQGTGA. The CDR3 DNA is TGTGCCAGCAGCTTGCAACCTTTATACACAGATACGCAGTATTTT. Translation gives CASSLQPLYTDTQYF.

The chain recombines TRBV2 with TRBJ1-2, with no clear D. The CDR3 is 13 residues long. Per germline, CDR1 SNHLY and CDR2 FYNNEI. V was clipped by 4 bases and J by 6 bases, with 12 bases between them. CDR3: CASSVGPGNGYTF. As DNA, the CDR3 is TGTGCCAGCAGTGTGGGTCCGGGCAATGGCTACACCTTC.

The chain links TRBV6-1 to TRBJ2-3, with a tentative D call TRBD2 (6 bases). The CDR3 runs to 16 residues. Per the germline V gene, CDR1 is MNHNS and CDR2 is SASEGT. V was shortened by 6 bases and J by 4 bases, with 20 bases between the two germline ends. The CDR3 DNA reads TGTGCCAGCAGCCCCCCGGGGGTAAAAACCTCAGATACGCAGTATTTT. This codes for CASSPPGVKTSDTQYF.

The CDR3 sequence is CASSDSGTGRGKTQYF. In DNA form, the CDR3 reads TGTGCCAGCAGTGACTCTGGGACAGGGAGAGGAAAGACCCAGTACTTC. V is TRBV12-3 or TRBV12-4 and J is TRBJ2-5; 9 positions match TRBD1. The CDR3 sequence is 16 residues long. J was trimmed by 6 bases and V by 5 bases; bases with no gene match: 13.

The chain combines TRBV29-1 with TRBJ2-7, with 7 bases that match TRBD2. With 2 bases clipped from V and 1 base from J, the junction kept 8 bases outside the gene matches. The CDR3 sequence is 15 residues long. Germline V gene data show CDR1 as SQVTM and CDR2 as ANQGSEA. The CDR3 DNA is TGCAGCGTTGAAACCGGGAGGCTACTGTCCTACGAGCAGTACTTC. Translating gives CSVETGRLLSYEQYF.

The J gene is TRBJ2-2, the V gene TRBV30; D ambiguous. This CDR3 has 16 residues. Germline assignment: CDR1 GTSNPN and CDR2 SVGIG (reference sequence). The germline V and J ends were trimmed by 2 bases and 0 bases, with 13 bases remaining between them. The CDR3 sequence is CAWSLRRGTNTGELFF. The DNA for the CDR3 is TGTGCCTGGAGTCTAAGGAGAGGAACGAACACCGGGGAGCTGTTTTTT.

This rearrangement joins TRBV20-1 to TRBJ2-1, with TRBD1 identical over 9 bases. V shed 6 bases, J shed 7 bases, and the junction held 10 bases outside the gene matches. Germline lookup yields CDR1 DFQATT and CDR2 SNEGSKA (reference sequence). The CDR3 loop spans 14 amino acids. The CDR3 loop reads CSAMDRGALNEQFF. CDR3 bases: TGCAGTGCCATGGACAGGGGCGCTTTGAATGAGCAGTTCTTC.

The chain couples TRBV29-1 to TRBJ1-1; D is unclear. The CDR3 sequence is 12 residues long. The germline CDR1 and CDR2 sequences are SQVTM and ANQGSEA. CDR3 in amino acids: CGLRRMNTEAFF. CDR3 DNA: TGCGGATTGAGAAGAATGAACACTGAAGCTTTCTTT.

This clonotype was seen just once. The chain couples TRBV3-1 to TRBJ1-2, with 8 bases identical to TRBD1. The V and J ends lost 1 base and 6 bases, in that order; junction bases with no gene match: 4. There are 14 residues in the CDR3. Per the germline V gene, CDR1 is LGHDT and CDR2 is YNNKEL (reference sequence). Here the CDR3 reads CASSQVGQGDGYTF. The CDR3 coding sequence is TGTGCCAGCAGCCAAGTAGGACAGGGAGATGGCTACACCTTC.

The DNA for the CDR3 is TGCAGTGCTCTAGCGGGAGTGGAGCAGTTCTTC. It codes for CSALAGVEQFF. This chain joins TRBV20-1 and TRBJ2-1, with 10 bases aligning to TRBD2. There are 11 residues in the CDR3. Trimming at V came to 5 bases and at J to 10 bases, leaving 2 bases not matched to a gene. CDR1 and CDR2 (germline): DFQATT, SNEGSKA (reference sequence).

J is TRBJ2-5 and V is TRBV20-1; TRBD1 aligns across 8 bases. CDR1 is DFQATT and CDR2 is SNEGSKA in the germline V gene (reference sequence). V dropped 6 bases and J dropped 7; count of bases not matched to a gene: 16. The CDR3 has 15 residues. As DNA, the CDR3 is TGCAGTGCGGGAACGACAGGGGCGGGTAAGGCGACCCAGTACTTC. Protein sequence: CSAGTTGAGKATQYF.

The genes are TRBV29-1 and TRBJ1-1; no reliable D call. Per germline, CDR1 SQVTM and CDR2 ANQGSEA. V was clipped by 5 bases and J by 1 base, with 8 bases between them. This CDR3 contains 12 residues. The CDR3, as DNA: TGCAGCGTTAGGGATTGGAACACTGAAGCTTTCTTT. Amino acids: CSVRDWNTEAFF.

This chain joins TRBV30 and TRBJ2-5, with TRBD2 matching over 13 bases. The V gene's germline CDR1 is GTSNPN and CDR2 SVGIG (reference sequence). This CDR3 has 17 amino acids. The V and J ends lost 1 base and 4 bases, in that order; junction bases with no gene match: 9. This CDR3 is CAWSAPGGLAGSETQYF. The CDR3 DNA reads TGTGCCTGGAGTGCCCCAGGGGGACTAGCGGGATCAGAGACCCAGTACTTC. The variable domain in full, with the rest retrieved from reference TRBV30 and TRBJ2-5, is SQTIHQWPATLVQPVGSPLSLECTVEGTSNPNLYWYRQAAGRGLQLLFYSVGIGQISSEVPQNLSASRPQDRQFILSSKKLLLSDSGFYLCAWSAPGGLAGSETQYFGPGTRLLVL.

The CDR3 DNA sequence: TGCAGTGCTACCCAGGGTAGGGGAAACACCATATATTTT. This gives the protein CSATQGRGNTIYF. This rearrangement joins TRBV20-1 to TRBJ1-3, with a weak D call TRBD1 (5 bases). Trimming left V 4 bases short and J 4 bases short, with 11 bases between. In germline, CDR1 is DFQATT, CDR2 SNEGSKA (reference sequence). CDR3 size: 13 residues.

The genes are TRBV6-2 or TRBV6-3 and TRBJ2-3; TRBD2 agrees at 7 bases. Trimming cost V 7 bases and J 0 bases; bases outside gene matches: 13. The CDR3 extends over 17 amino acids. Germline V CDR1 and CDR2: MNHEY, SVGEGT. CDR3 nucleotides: TGTGCCAGCACGCCAGGAGGGAGCGGGACCAGCACAGATACGCAGTATTTT. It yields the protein CASTPGGSGTSTDTQYF.

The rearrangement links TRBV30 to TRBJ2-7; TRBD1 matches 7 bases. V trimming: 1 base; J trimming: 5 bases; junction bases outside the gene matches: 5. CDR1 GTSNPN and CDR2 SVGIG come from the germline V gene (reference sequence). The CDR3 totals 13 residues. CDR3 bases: TGTGCCTGGAGTGGGTACAGGGGAAACGAGCAGTACTTC. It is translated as CAWSGYRGNEQYF.

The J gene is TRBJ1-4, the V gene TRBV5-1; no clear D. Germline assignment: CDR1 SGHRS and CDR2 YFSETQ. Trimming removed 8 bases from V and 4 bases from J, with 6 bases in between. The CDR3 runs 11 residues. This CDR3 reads CARLVNEKLFF. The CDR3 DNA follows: TGCGCCAGACTAGTTAATGAAAAACTGTTTTTT.

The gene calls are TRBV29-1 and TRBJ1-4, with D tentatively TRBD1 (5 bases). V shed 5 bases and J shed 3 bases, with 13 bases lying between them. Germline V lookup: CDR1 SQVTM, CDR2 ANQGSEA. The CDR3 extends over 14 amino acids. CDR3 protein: CSVLPDTSNEKLFF. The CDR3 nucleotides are TGCAGCGTTCTCCCGGACACCTCTAATGAAAAACTGTTTTTT.

The CDR3 loop reads CSATDRDYEQYF. CDR3 sequence (DNA): TGCAGTGCTACGGACAGAGACTACGAGCAGTACTTC. The gene calls are TRBV20-1 and TRBJ2-7, with D possibly being TRBD1 (6 bases). This CDR3 is built from 12 residues. V was pared by 4 bases and J by 3 bases, with 10 bases between. The germline V gene has CDR1 DFQATT and CDR2 SNEGSKA (reference sequence).

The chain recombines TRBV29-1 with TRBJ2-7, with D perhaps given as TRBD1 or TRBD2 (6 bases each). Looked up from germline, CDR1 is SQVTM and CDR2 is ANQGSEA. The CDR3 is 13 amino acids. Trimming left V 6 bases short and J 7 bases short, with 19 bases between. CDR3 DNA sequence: TGCAGCGTCCTGACAGGTCCCGGAGGGGAGCAGTACTTC. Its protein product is CSVLTGPGGEQYF.

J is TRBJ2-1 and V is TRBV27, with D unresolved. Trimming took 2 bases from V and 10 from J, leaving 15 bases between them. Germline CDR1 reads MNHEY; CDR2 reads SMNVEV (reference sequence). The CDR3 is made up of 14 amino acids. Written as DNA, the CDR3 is TGTGCCAGCAGTTTACTGCCCTCGATGGGGGAGCAGTTCTTC. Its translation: CASSLLPSMGEQFF.

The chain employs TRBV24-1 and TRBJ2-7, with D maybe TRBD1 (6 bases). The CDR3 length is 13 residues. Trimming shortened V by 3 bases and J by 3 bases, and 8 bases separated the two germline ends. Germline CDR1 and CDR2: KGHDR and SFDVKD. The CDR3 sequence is CATSDPDSYEQYF. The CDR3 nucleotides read TGTGCCACCAGTGATCCGGACAGCTACGAGCAGTACTTC.

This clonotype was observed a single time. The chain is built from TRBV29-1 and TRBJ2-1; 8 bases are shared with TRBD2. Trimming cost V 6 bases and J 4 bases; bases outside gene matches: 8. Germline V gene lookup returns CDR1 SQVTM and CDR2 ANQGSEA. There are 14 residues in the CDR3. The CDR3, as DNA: TGCAGCGTACCGGGACTAGAGGAATACAATGAGCAGTTCTTC. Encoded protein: CSVPGLEEYNEQFF.

The CDR3: CASSSLGQNMAQYF. The CDR3 nucleotides read TGTGCCAGCAGTAGCCTGGGACAGAATATGGCCCAGTACTTC. This chain uses TRBV2 with TRBJ2-5, with 7 bases that match TRBD1. The CDR3 is made up of 14 amino acids. The junction had 12 bases not matched to a gene; V was cut back by 5 bases and J by 9 bases. The germline V gene encodes CDR1 SNHLY and CDR2 FYNNEI.

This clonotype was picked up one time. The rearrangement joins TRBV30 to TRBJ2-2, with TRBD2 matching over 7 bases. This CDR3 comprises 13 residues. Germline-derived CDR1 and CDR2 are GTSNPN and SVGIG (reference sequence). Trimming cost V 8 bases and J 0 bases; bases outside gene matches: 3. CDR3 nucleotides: TGTGCCAGCGGGACCTCGAACACCGGGGAGCTGTTTTTT. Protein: CASGTSNTGELFF.

The CDR3 region is CSVGTGYNEQFF. DNA for the CDR3: TGCAGCGTGGGGACAGGGTACAATGAGCAGTTCTTC. V and J are TRBV29-1 and TRBJ2-1, with TRBD1 matching over 9 bases. Germline CDR1 is SQVTM and CDR2 is ANQGSEA. The junction had 1 base not matched to a gene; V was cut back by 6 bases and J by 4 bases. This CDR3 has 12 amino acids.